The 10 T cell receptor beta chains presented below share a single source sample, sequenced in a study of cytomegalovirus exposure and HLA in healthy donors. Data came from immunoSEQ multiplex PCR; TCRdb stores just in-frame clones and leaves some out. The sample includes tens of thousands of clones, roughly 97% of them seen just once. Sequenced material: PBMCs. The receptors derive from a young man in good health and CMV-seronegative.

In DNA, the CDR3 is TGCAGCGTCGGGGGGACAGGGGTCCCCAGCTATGGCTACACCTTC. As protein: CSVGGTGVPSYGYTF. The chain is built from TRBV29-1 and TRBJ1-2; TRBD1 matches 10 bases. This CDR3 is 15 amino acids long. Germline loops: CDR1 SQVTM, CDR2 ANQGSEA. V lost 6 bases and J lost 4; bases outside the gene matches: 11.

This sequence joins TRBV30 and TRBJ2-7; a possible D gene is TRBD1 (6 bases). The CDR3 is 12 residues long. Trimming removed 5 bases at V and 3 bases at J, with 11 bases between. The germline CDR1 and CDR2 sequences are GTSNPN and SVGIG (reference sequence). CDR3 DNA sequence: TGTGCCTGGGGACAGAGCCACTACGAGCAGTACGTC. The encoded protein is CAWGQSHYEQYV.

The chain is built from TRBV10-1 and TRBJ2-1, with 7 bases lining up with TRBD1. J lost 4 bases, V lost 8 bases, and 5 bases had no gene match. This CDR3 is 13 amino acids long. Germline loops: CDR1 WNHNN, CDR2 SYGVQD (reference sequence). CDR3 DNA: TGCGCCAGCTCAGGACAGGTTTACAATGAGCAGTTCTTC. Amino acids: CASSGQVYNEQFF.

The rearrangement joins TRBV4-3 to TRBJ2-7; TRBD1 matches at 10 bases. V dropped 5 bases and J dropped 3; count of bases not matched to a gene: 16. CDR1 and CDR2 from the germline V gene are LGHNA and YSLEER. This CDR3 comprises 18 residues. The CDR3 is CASSEARDRDRGIYEQYV. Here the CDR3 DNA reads TGCGCCAGCAGCGAAGCGAGGGACCGGGACAGGGGAATCTACGAGCAGTACGTC.

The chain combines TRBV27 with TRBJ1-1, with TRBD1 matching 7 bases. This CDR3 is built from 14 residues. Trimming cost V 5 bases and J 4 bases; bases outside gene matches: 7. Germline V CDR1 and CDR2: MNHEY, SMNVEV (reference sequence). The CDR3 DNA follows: TGTGCCAGCAGTGGATTGACAGGGATCACTGAAGCTTTCTTT. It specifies CASSGLTGITEAFF.

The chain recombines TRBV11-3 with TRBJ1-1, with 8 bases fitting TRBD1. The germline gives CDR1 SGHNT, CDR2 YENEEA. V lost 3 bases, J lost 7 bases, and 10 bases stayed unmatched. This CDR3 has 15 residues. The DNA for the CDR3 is TGTGCCAGCAGCTTGAGGACAGGGAAGGATCTTGAAGCTTTCTTT. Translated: CASSLRTGKDLEAFF.

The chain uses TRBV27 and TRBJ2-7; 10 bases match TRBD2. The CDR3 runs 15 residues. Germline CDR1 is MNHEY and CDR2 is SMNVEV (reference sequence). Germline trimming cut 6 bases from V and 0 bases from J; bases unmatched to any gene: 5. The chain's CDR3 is CASRPGLASSYEQYF. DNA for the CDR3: TGTGCCAGCAGGCCGGGACTAGCGTCCTCCTACGAGCAGTACTTC.

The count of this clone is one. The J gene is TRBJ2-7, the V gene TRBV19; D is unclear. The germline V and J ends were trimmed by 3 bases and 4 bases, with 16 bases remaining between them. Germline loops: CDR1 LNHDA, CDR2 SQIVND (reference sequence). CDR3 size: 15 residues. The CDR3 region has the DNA TGTGCCAGTAGTATTGGAGACTCATCTTTTTACGAGCAGTACTTC. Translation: CASSIGDSSFYEQYF.

The CDR3 nucleotides read TGTGCCTGGAGTGACATCAGGGAGAACACTGAAGCTTTCTTT. Residues: CAWSDIRENTEAFF. The chain employs TRBV30 and TRBJ1-1; perhaps TRBD1 as D (5 bases). The CDR3 extends over 14 amino acids. Trimming pared 1 base from V and 1 base from J, leaving 10 bases between. The germline V gene has CDR1 GTSNPN and CDR2 SVGIG (reference sequence). Full variable domain (outside the CDR3, taken from reference TRBV30 and TRBJ1-1): SQTIHQWPATLVQPVGSPLSLECTVEGTSNPNLYWYRQAAGRGLQLLFYSVGIGQISSEVPQNLSASRPQDRQFILSSKKLLLSDSGFYLCAWSDIRENTEAFFGQGTRLTVV.

The CDR3 sequence is CASSPGLAGVYEQYF. The CDR3 bases are TGTGCCAGCAGCCCCGGGCTAGCGGGAGTATACGAGCAGTACTTC. The V call is TRBV2, the J call TRBJ2-7, with 10 positions matching TRBD2. This CDR3 spans 15 amino acids. Trimming cost V 6 bases and J 4 bases; bases outside gene matches: 9. Germline V gives CDR1 SNHLY, CDR2 FYNNEI.